This TCR beta chain was captured by sequencing in a study of CD8+CD57+ T cells in acquired aplastic anemia. CDR1 is SNHLY and CDR2 is FYNNEI in the germline V gene. With 7 bases clipped from V and 2 bases from J, the junction kept 4 bases outside the gene matches. This CDR3 comprises 15 residues. This clonotype occurred a few times. The patients chosen for sequencing had shown expansion of CD8+CD57+ cells (detected by flow cytometry). Using genomic DNA as the template, TCR beta VDJ and CDR3 profiling was carried out. From the reads, TCRdb called clonotypes with MiXCR, one entry per CDR3 protein. The sample comprises 450,000 to 550,000 distinct CDR3 sequences, about a third of which are singletons, and 0.75% to 0.95% rests with the top ten.

This chain links TRBV2 with TRBJ2-1; TRBD1 aligns across 11 bases. The sequenced sample was sorted CD4+, CD8+, or CD8+CD57+ T cells (not recorded which) from PBMCs. The sequence was collected from a human donor with aplastic anemia. CDR3 protein: CASTGTGGPYNEQFF. The CDR3 DNA reads TGTGCCAGCACTGGGACAGGGGGTCCCTACAATGAGCAGTTCTTC.